A selection of T cell receptor beta chains follows, all from one sample in a study of cytomegalovirus exposure and HLA in healthy donors. The assay was immunoSEQ multiplex PCR, and TCRdb's table has in-frame clones only and misses some. Among some 150,000 clones listed, about three quarters were seen once. Sequenced sample: PBMCs. The source is a man in his forties in good health and CMV-seropositive. Each CDR3 is given with its conserved first and last residue. A D gene is named only where the DNA matches it firmly. Size is omitted from some rows. Given values are once, few, many or a class for expanded clones.

cdr3_nt cdr3_aa j_call clone_size v_call d_call
TGTGCCAGCAGCCCCCGGGACAGGTCCTACGAGCAGTACTTC CASSPRDRSYEQYF TRBJ2-7 once TRBV9 TRBD1
TGTGCCAGCAGCCCCAACAGGAACACTGAAGCTTTCTTT CASSPNRNTEAFF TRBJ1-1 - TRBV5-4 -
TGTGCCAGCAGCCCGCTGGGGGGGGCTAGCAATCAGCCCCAGCATTTT CASSPLGGASNQPQHF TRBJ1-5 - TRBV7-6 -
TGTGCCAGCAGCTTAGGGACAGGGAATTACGAGCAGTACTTC CASSLGTGNYEQYF TRBJ2-7 - TRBV7-8 TRBD1
TGTGCCAGCAGTTCCAGCGGGGGGACCTATCCGTACGAGCAGTACTTC CASSSSGGTYPYEQYF TRBJ2-7 few TRBV28 TRBD2
TGTGCCAGCAGCGTAGTATCGGGGTCGAACACCGGGGAGCTGTTTTTT CASSVVSGSNTGELFF TRBJ2-2 - TRBV9 -
TGTGCCAGTTCGGGGAGTCCCTACGAGCAGTACTTC CASSGSPYEQYF TRBJ2-7 - TRBV27 -
TGTGCCACCAGCAGCAAAACAGGGCTGGGCAATCAGCCCCAGCATTTT CATSSKTGLGNQPQHF TRBJ1-5 few TRBV15 -
TGTGCCAGCAGCACCTCGACTAGCCCCTCCAATGAGCAGTTCTTC CASSTSTSPSNEQFF TRBJ2-1 - TRBV11-2 TRBD2
TGTGCCAGCAACAACTATAAAGAGACCCAGTACTTC CASNNYKETQYF TRBJ2-5 once TRBV28 -
TGTGCCAGCAGCCCGGGGGGCTACACCTTC CASSPGGYTF TRBJ1-2 once TRBV7-8 -
TGTGCCAGTAGTATCTTTTCCGGGACTAGCGGCCCCTACGAGCAGTACTTC CASSIFSGTSGPYEQYF TRBJ2-7 - TRBV19 TRBD2
TGTGCCAGTAGTACGTGGGACAGGGGAGCAACTAATGAAAAACTGTTTTTT CASSTWDRGATNEKLFF TRBJ1-4 - TRBV19 TRBD1
TGTGCCGTTCGGGGGACTAGCGGATCGAATGAGCAGTTCTTC CAVRGTSGSNEQFF TRBJ2-1 - TRBV30 TRBD2
TGTGCCAGCAGTGTGACTAGCGGTTCTTTCGAGCAGTACTTC CASSVTSGSFEQYF TRBJ2-7 few TRBV6-1 TRBD2
TGTGCCATCAGTGAGTTGGACAGGGTACCCGAGCAGTACTTC CAISELDRVPEQYF TRBJ2-7 - TRBV10-3 TRBD1
TGTGCCAGCAGCTTGTGGGGGGGACCCCCCGAGCAGTACTTC CASSLWGGPPEQYF TRBJ2-7 - TRBV5-6 TRBD2